A selection of T cell receptor beta chains follows, all from one sample in a study of blood T cell repertoires in COVID-19. Using immunoSEQ multiplex PCR, the repertoire was profiled, and TCRdb retains in-frame clones only, with some absent. The table has under 250,000 clones, roughly 90% seen once. Sequenced: peripheral blood. The receptors stem from a woman in her sixties or seventies with acute or convalescent COVID-19. CDR3s include the opening cysteine and the closing phenylalanine or tryptophan. D genes are given only for firm matches. The size field is filled for only some rows; it gives once, few, many or a size class.

v_gene: TRBV7-6; d_gene: TRBD2; abundance: -; j_gene: TRBJ2-7; CDR3nt: TGTGCCAGCAGCTCTCCGGGACTAACCTACGAGCAGTACTTC; CDR3aa: CASSSPGLTYEQYF
v_gene: TRBV4-2; d_gene: TRBD2; abundance: once; j_gene: TRBJ2-7; CDR3nt: TGTGCCAGCAGCCTCGCTCTAGCGGATTACGAGCAGTACTTC; CDR3aa: CASSLALADYEQYF
v_gene: TRBV11-3; d_gene: TRBD2; abundance: -; j_gene: TRBJ2-1; CDR3nt: TGTGCCAGCAGCTCCACCTTAGCGGGAGTATCCTACAATGAGCAGTTCTTC; CDR3aa: CASSSTLAGVSYNEQFF
v_gene: TRBV19; d_gene: -; abundance: -; j_gene: TRBJ1-1; CDR3nt: TGTGCCAGTAGTACAATACAGGGCCTGAACACTGAAGCTTTCTTT; CDR3aa: CASSTIQGLNTEAFF
v_gene: TRBV25-1; d_gene: -; abundance: -; j_gene: TRBJ1-2; CDR3nt: TGTGCCAGCAGTGCCATTGGGCAGGATTTGCATGGCTACACCTTC; CDR3aa: CASSAIGQDLHGYTF
v_gene: TRBV19; d_gene: TRBD2; abundance: once; j_gene: TRBJ2-1; CDR3nt: TGTGCCAGTAGTATATCAGCGGGAGGTCCCAGCTCCTACAATGAGCAGTTCTTC; CDR3aa: CASSISAGGPSSYNEQFF
v_gene: TRBV15; d_gene: TRBD2; abundance: -; j_gene: TRBJ2-5; CDR3nt: TGTGCCACCAGTTTCGGGGGTACTAGCGGGAGGGCCGAGGAGACCCAGTACTTC; CDR3aa: CATSFGGTSGRAEETQYF
v_gene: TRBV29-1; d_gene: TRBD1; abundance: -; j_gene: TRBJ1-1; CDR3nt: TGCAGCGTTGAAGATCGACAGGGGACCTTGAACACTGAAGCTTTCTTT; CDR3aa: CSVEDRQGTLNTEAFF
v_gene: TRBV28; d_gene: TRBD1; abundance: -; j_gene: TRBJ2-5; CDR3nt: TGTGCCAGCAGTTTTCAGGGGGCGGCGGAGACCCAGTACTTC; CDR3aa: CASSFQGAAETQYF
v_gene: TRBV4-3; d_gene: -; abundance: -; j_gene: TRBJ2-1; CDR3nt: TGCGCCAGCAGCCAAGTCCAGTGGCCCTACAATGAGCAGTTCTTC; CDR3aa: CASSQVQWPYNEQFF
v_gene: TRBV6-5; d_gene: TRBD1; abundance: -; j_gene: TRBJ1-1; CDR3nt: TGTGCCAGCAGTAACCAGGGGGGTGGTACTGAAGCTTTCTTT; CDR3aa: CASSNQGGGTEAFF
v_gene: TRBV29-1; d_gene: -; abundance: -; j_gene: TRBJ1-2; CDR3nt: TGCAGCGTTGAGGAGGGGACCTATGGCTACACCTTC; CDR3aa: CSVEEGTYGYTF
v_gene: TRBV5-1; d_gene: TRBD2; abundance: once; j_gene: TRBJ2-1; CDR3nt: TGCGCCAGCGGGACTAGCGGTGACAATGAGCAGTTCTTC; CDR3aa: CASGTSGDNEQFF
v_gene: TRBV28; d_gene: TRBD1; abundance: once; j_gene: TRBJ1-2; CDR3nt: TGTGCCAGCAGTCCCTCGGACAGGGACAATGGCTACACCTTC; CDR3aa: CASSPSDRDNGYTF
v_gene: TRBV12-5; d_gene: -; abundance: -; j_gene: TRBJ2-7; CDR3nt: TGTGCTAGTGTTATGACTGCTTCCTACGAGCAGTACTTC; CDR3aa: CASVMTASYEQYF
v_gene: TRBV2; d_gene: TRBD2; abundance: -; j_gene: TRBJ2-1; CDR3nt: TGTGCCAGCAGTGGGACTAGATCGGATGAGCAGTTCTTC; CDR3aa: CASSGTRSDEQFF
v_gene: TRBV5-1; d_gene: -; abundance: -; j_gene: TRBJ1-2; CDR3nt: TGCGCCAGCAGCCCAACGACAGGAACGTATGGCTACACCTTC; CDR3aa: CASSPTTGTYGYTF
v_gene: TRBV5-6; d_gene: TRBD1; abundance: -; j_gene: TRBJ1-2; CDR3nt: TGTGCCAGCAGCTTGGTTGGCAGGGGGTATTCTGGCTACACCTTC; CDR3aa: CASSLVGRGYSGYTF
v_gene: TRBV12-3/TRBV12-4; d_gene: -; abundance: -; j_gene: TRBJ1-2; CDR3nt: TGTGCCAGCAGCTTACAGGGAGGGAATGGCTACACCTTC; CDR3aa: CASSLQGGNGYTF
v_gene: TRBV11-2; d_gene: TRBD1; abundance: -; j_gene: TRBJ1-2; CDR3nt: TGTGCCAGCAGCTTGGGACAGGGCTTCGACTATGGCTACACCTTC; CDR3aa: CASSLGQGFDYGYTF
v_gene: TRBV7-8; d_gene: TRBD1; abundance: once; j_gene: TRBJ2-7; CDR3nt: TGTGCCAGCAGCTTAAGGGACAGGGTTCCCGGGCAGTACTTC; CDR3aa: CASSLRDRVPGQYF
v_gene: TRBV2; d_gene: TRBD2; abundance: -; j_gene: TRBJ2-5; CDR3nt: TGTGCCAGGTCTGGACTAGCAAAAGAGACCCAGTACTTC; CDR3aa: CARSGLAKETQYF
v_gene: TRBV11-3; d_gene: TRBD1; abundance: -; j_gene: TRBJ2-2; CDR3nt: TGTGCCAGCAGCCGGGACAGGGACACCGGGGAGCTGTTTTTT; CDR3aa: CASSRDRDTGELFF
v_gene: TRBV19; d_gene: TRBD1; abundance: once; j_gene: TRBJ1-6; CDR3nt: TGTGCCAGTAGTTCGGGGACAGGGAACAATAATTCACCCCTCCACTTT; CDR3aa: CASSSGTGNNNSPLHF
v_gene: TRBV6-5; d_gene: -; abundance: few; j_gene: TRBJ1-6; CDR3nt: TGTGCCAGCAGTTCCCTTAGGGAGAGTCAGAATTCACCCCTCCACTTT; CDR3aa: CASSSLRESQNSPLHF
v_gene: TRBV6-5; d_gene: TRBD1; abundance: -; j_gene: TRBJ2-7; CDR3nt: TGTGCGGTGGGTCCGGGACAGGGGTTACACGAGCAGTACTTC; CDR3aa: CAVGPGQGLHEQYF
v_gene: TRBV19; d_gene: -; abundance: -; j_gene: TRBJ1-4; CDR3nt: TGTGCCAGTAGTTTTCGACAGTCATTTAATGAAAAACTGTTTTTT; CDR3aa: CASSFRQSFNEKLFF
v_gene: TRBV5-1; d_gene: TRBD1; abundance: -; j_gene: TRBJ1-2; CDR3nt: TGCGCCAGCAGCTTGGTAGGTGGCCAGGGGGCGCGCTTC; CDR3aa: CASSLVGGQGARF
v_gene: TRBV19; d_gene: TRBD1; abundance: -; j_gene: TRBJ1-2; CDR3nt: TGTGCCAGTAGTGACAGGGGGCGTTACTATGGCTACACCTTC; CDR3aa: CASSDRGRYYGYTF
v_gene: TRBV19; d_gene: TRBD1; abundance: -; j_gene: TRBJ1-1; CDR3nt: TGTGCCAGTAGAAACAGGGGGCCTATAAACACTGAAGCTTTCTTT; CDR3aa: CASRNRGPINTEAFF
v_gene: TRBV29-1; d_gene: TRBD1; abundance: few; j_gene: TRBJ1-5; CDR3nt: TGCAGCGTTGTATTATTGCGGGAACCCGGGACAGGGTCTTTCCGGGGTCAGCCCCAGCATTTT; CDR3aa: CSVVLLREPGTGSFRGQPQHF
v_gene: TRBV7-8; d_gene: TRBD1; abundance: -; j_gene: TRBJ1-5; CDR3nt: TGTGCCAGCAGCTTATCAGGGGCAGGGGGAAATCAGCCCCAGCATTTT; CDR3aa: CASSLSGAGGNQPQHF
v_gene: TRBV27; d_gene: -; abundance: -; j_gene: TRBJ1-6; CDR3nt: TGTGCCAGCAGGCTACAGGGCTCCTATAATTCACCCCTCCACTTT; CDR3aa: CASRLQGSYNSPLHF
v_gene: TRBV11-3; d_gene: TRBD1; abundance: -; j_gene: TRBJ2-7; CDR3nt: TGTGCCAGCAGCCAAGATGGACAGGGAAGCGACGAGCAGTACTTC; CDR3aa: CASSQDGQGSDEQYF
v_gene: TRBV10-3; d_gene: TRBD1; abundance: -; j_gene: TRBJ1-1; CDR3nt: TGTGCCACTACCGGGACAGGGAGGGAAGAAGCTTTCTTT; CDR3aa: CATTGTGREEAFF
v_gene: TRBV18; d_gene: -; abundance: -; j_gene: TRBJ1-5; CDR3nt: TGTGCCAGCTCACCCAGGGACACCGCATATCAGCCCCAGCATTTT; CDR3aa: CASSPRDTAYQPQHF
v_gene: TRBV11-3; d_gene: -; abundance: -; j_gene: TRBJ2-2; CDR3nt: TGTGCCAGCAGCCGAGGAAGGTACGGGGAGCTGTTTTTT; CDR3aa: CASSRGRYGELFF
v_gene: TRBV6-2/TRBV6-3; d_gene: -; abundance: -; j_gene: TRBJ1-2; CDR3nt: TGTGCCAGCAGTTTGCCCCCGGAGGGCTACACCTTC; CDR3aa: CASSLPPEGYTF
v_gene: TRBV4-3; d_gene: -; abundance: once; j_gene: TRBJ1-1; CDR3nt: TGCGCCAGCAGCCTCGAAGGCGGGGCAAAAGCTTTCTTT; CDR3aa: CASSLEGGAKAFF
v_gene: TRBV25-1; d_gene: TRBD1; abundance: -; j_gene: TRBJ1-2; CDR3nt: TGTGCCAGCAGTCGGACAGGGAACTATGGCTACACCTTC; CDR3aa: CASSRTGNYGYTF
v_gene: TRBV11-2; d_gene: -; abundance: -; j_gene: TRBJ1-3; CDR3nt: TGTGCCAGCAGCTCCAACGCAGGGGCGAGAAACACCATATATTTT; CDR3aa: CASSSNAGARNTIYF
v_gene: TRBV28; d_gene: TRBD1; abundance: -; j_gene: TRBJ2-1; CDR3nt: TGTGCCAGCAGTTCGGGGACAGGTCAAAATGAGCAGTTCTTC; CDR3aa: CASSSGTGQNEQFF
v_gene: TRBV5-4; d_gene: TRBD1; abundance: -; j_gene: TRBJ2-7; CDR3nt: TGTGCCAGCAGCCCTACAGGGGGCTTAACCTACGAGCAGTACTTC; CDR3aa: CASSPTGGLTYEQYF
v_gene: TRBV6-6; d_gene: TRBD1; abundance: -; j_gene: TRBJ1-2; CDR3nt: TGTGCCAGCAGTCCCAAAGGGCTGGGACAGACCATCTATGGCTACACCTTC; CDR3aa: CASSPKGLGQTIYGYTF
v_gene: TRBV5-1; d_gene: -; abundance: -; j_gene: TRBJ2-7; CDR3nt: TGCGCCAGCAGCTTGGGGCGGGATTTAGTCTACGAGCAGTACTTC; CDR3aa: CASSLGRDLVYEQYF
v_gene: TRBV7-2; d_gene: -; abundance: -; j_gene: TRBJ1-2; CDR3nt: TGTGCCAGCAGCTTATTAGCGGGGGTCGGCTATGGCTACACCTTC; CDR3aa: CASSLLAGVGYGYTF
v_gene: TRBV9; d_gene: -; abundance: -; j_gene: TRBJ2-7; CDR3nt: TGTGCCAGCGGGGGACACACATACGAGCAGTACTTC; CDR3aa: CASGGHTYEQYF
v_gene: TRBV3-1/TRBV3-2; d_gene: -; abundance: -; j_gene: TRBJ2-7; CDR3nt: TGTGCCAGCAGCCTCTTCTCGGGAGTTGGATACGAGCAGTACTTC; CDR3aa: CASSLFSGVGYEQYF
v_gene: TRBV29-1; d_gene: -; abundance: -; j_gene: TRBJ2-5; CDR3nt: TGCAGCGGGAACAGGGATAAAGAGACCCAGTACTTC; CDR3aa: CSGNRDKETQYF
v_gene: TRBV12-3/TRBV12-4; d_gene: -; abundance: -; j_gene: TRBJ1-5; CDR3nt: TGTGCCAGCAGTTTGACGGGTGGTCAGCCCCAGCATTTT; CDR3aa: CASSLTGGQPQHF
v_gene: TRBV4-3; d_gene: -; abundance: -; j_gene: TRBJ2-7; CDR3nt: TGCGCCAGCAGCCAAACGGTCGGGGTAGCGGACTACGAGCAGTACTTC; CDR3aa: CASSQTVGVADYEQYF
v_gene: TRBV6-5; d_gene: -; abundance: -; j_gene: TRBJ2-2; CDR3nt: TGTGCCAGCACCTTCGAGGCACGAAACACCGGGGAGCTGTTTTTT; CDR3aa: CASTFEARNTGELFF
v_gene: TRBV28; d_gene: -; abundance: few; j_gene: TRBJ1-2; CDR3nt: TGTGCCAGCAGTTTGCTGACAAGAGGCTACACCTTC; CDR3aa: CASSLLTRGYTF
v_gene: TRBV7-3; d_gene: TRBD1; abundance: -; j_gene: TRBJ2-6; CDR3nt: TGTGCCAGCAGCACGGACAGGTTGAACCCCAACGTCCTGACTTTC; CDR3aa: CASSTDRLNPNVLTF
v_gene: TRBV10-1; d_gene: -; abundance: -; j_gene: TRBJ1-2; CDR3nt: TGCGCCAGCAGTGAGTCCCCTACTCGAGGCTACACCTTC; CDR3aa: CASSESPTRGYTF
v_gene: TRBV2; d_gene: TRBD1; abundance: -; j_gene: TRBJ2-7; CDR3nt: TGTGCCAGCAGTCCACGGACAGGTAAATTCTACGAGCAGTACTTC; CDR3aa: CASSPRTGKFYEQYF
v_gene: TRBV7-9; d_gene: -; abundance: -; j_gene: TRBJ1-4; CDR3nt: TGTGCCAGCAGCTCCAATAATGAAAAACTGTTTTTT; CDR3aa: CASSSNNEKLFF
v_gene: TRBV28; d_gene: TRBD2; abundance: once; j_gene: TRBJ2-6; CDR3nt: TGTGCCAGCAGTTTGTCTCAGGGAGGGGTCTCTGGGGCCAACGTCCTGACTTTC; CDR3aa: CASSLSQGGVSGANVLTF
v_gene: TRBV5-1; d_gene: TRBD1; abundance: once; j_gene: TRBJ2-1; CDR3nt: TGCGCCAGCAGCTCCTTGGGTCAGGGGGCAAACAATGAGCAGTTCTTC; CDR3aa: CASSSLGQGANNEQFF